This T cell receptor beta chain comes out of a study of control samples from healthy donors and cancer patients. The data were produced by immunoSEQ multiplex PCR, yet TCRdb's version contains in-frame clones alone and is incomplete. The repertoire has about 150,000 clones, approximately 94% of them found once; the top ten carry 5% to 7%. Germline values: CDR1 LNHDA, CDR2 SQIVND (reference sequence). The CDR3 runs 13 residues. Trimming stripped 2 bases from V and 5 bases from J, with 7 bases between. This receptor was identified in a man younger than 35 in good health. The material sequenced was blood. The chain employs TRBV19 and TRBJ1-5; no clear D gene. In DNA, the CDR3 is TGTGCCAGTAGTATAAAGGTCGATCAGCCCCAGCATTTT. It is translated as CASSIKVDQPQHF. Full variable domain (rest looked up from reference TRBV19 and TRBJ1-5): DGGITQSPKYLFRKEGQNVTLSCEQNLNHDAMYWYRQDPGQGLRLIYYSQIVNDFQKGDIAEGYSVSREKKESFPLTVTSAQKNPTAFYLCASSIKVDQPQHFGDGTRLSIL.